The rows below give T cell receptor beta chains drawn from one sample of a study of blood T cell repertoires in COVID-19. TCRdb's copy holds only in-frame clones and misses some; the assay was immunoSEQ multiplex PCR. The repertoire holds 250,000 or so clones, with 70% to 85% as singletons. Sequencing was carried out using peripheral blood. These receptors all stem from a woman of 80 years or more with acute or convalescent COVID-19. Each CDR3 is given with its conserved first and last residue. Fields, in order: J gene, V gene, D gene, clone size, CDR3 DNA, CDR3 protein. D genes are given only for firm matches. Expanded clones get a size class; other rows say once, few or many, or leave the size out.

j_gene: TRBJ1-1; v_gene: TRBV19; d_gene: -; abundance: -; CDR3nt: TGTGCCAGCCTGGGACATGGCAGGACTGAAGCTTTCTTT; CDR3aa: CASLGHGRTEAFF
j_gene: TRBJ2-3; v_gene: TRBV3-1/TRBV3-2; d_gene: -; abundance: few; CDR3nt: TGTGCCAGCAGCCAAAGAGCTCAAGGGGGCACAGATACGCAGTATTTT; CDR3aa: CASSQRAQGGTDTQYF
j_gene: TRBJ2-1; v_gene: TRBV18; d_gene: TRBD2; abundance: once; CDR3nt: TGTGCCAGCTCACCCCTGATTAGCGGGGGGCCCATTCGGGAGCAGTTCTTC; CDR3aa: CASSPLISGGPIREQFF
j_gene: TRBJ2-7; v_gene: TRBV7-2; d_gene: -; abundance: -; CDR3nt: TGTGCCAGCAGCCCTAGCAGGAGCTCCTACGAGCAGTACTTC; CDR3aa: CASSPSRSSYEQYF
j_gene: TRBJ1-2; v_gene: TRBV6-5; d_gene: TRBD1; abundance: many; CDR3nt: TGTGCCAGCAGTTACCCGTCCAGGACAGGGGACTTC; CDR3aa: CASSYPSRTGDF
j_gene: TRBJ2-3; v_gene: TRBV3-1/TRBV3-2; d_gene: TRBD2; abundance: -; CDR3nt: TGTGCCAGCAGCCCGTCTAGCGGGGGGGCCAGGGATACGCAGTATTTT; CDR3aa: CASSPSSGGARDTQYF
j_gene: TRBJ1-6; v_gene: TRBV7-2; d_gene: -; abundance: -; CDR3nt: TGTGCCAGCAGCTTATACACAGGGAGCGATTCACCCCTCCACTTT; CDR3aa: CASSLYTGSDSPLHF
j_gene: TRBJ1-1; v_gene: TRBV18; d_gene: -; abundance: -; CDR3nt: TGTGCCAGCTCACCAAGGGACATGAACACTGAAGCTTTCTTT; CDR3aa: CASSPRDMNTEAFF
j_gene: TRBJ1-3; v_gene: TRBV6-5; d_gene: -; abundance: -; CDR3nt: TGTGCCAGCACGGGAGGGTCTGGAAACACCATATATTTT; CDR3aa: CASTGGSGNTIYF
j_gene: TRBJ2-1; v_gene: TRBV11-2; d_gene: -; abundance: -; CDR3nt: TGTGCCAGCAGCTTAGGGGACTTTCGCTCCTACAATGAGCAGTTCTTC; CDR3aa: CASSLGDFRSYNEQFF
j_gene: TRBJ2-5; v_gene: TRBV6-5; d_gene: TRBD1; abundance: -; CDR3nt: TGTGCCAGCAGTCCGCCGACAGGGGGCTGGGAGACCCAGTACTTC; CDR3aa: CASSPPTGGWETQYF
j_gene: TRBJ2-2; v_gene: TRBV24-1; d_gene: TRBD1; abundance: -; CDR3nt: TGTGCCACCAGCCCGGGACAGGGAGACACCGGGGAGCTGTTTTTT; CDR3aa: CATSPGQGDTGELFF
j_gene: TRBJ2-3; v_gene: TRBV18; d_gene: -; abundance: once; CDR3nt: TGTGCCAGCTCACCAAGAAGGGGGACAGATACGCAGTATTTT; CDR3aa: CASSPRRGTDTQYF
j_gene: TRBJ2-6; v_gene: TRBV18; d_gene: -; abundance: -; CDR3nt: TGTGCCAGCTCACGGACAGCGGAGGCCAACGTCCTGACTTTC; CDR3aa: CASSRTAEANVLTF
j_gene: TRBJ2-5; v_gene: TRBV5-1; d_gene: -; abundance: -; CDR3nt: TGCGCCAGCAGCTTGGACAGCCAAGAGACCCAGTACTTC; CDR3aa: CASSLDSQETQYF
j_gene: TRBJ2-7; v_gene: TRBV2; d_gene: TRBD2; abundance: -; CDR3nt: TGTGCCAGCAGTGACTGGACTAGCGGGGGGACCTACGAGCAGTACTTC; CDR3aa: CASSDWTSGGTYEQYF
j_gene: TRBJ2-7; v_gene: TRBV7-2; d_gene: -; abundance: -; CDR3nt: TGTGCCAGCAGCCCAGGAGAGGGCTGGACCTACGAGCAGTACTTC; CDR3aa: CASSPGEGWTYEQYF
j_gene: TRBJ2-7; v_gene: TRBV2; d_gene: TRBD2; abundance: -; CDR3nt: TGTGCCAGCAGGGGACTAGCGGGAGGGCCCAGCGAGCAGTACTTC; CDR3aa: CASRGLAGGPSEQYF
j_gene: TRBJ2-7; v_gene: TRBV21-1; d_gene: -; abundance: -; CDR3nt: TGTGCCGGGGGGCTCACTAGCGGGAGTTACGAGCAGTACTTC; CDR3aa: CAGGLTSGSYEQYF
j_gene: TRBJ1-5; v_gene: TRBV3-1/TRBV3-2; d_gene: -; abundance: few; CDR3nt: TGTGCCAGCAGCCATCGGGGCAATCAGCCCCAGCATTTT; CDR3aa: CASSHRGNQPQHF
j_gene: TRBJ2-5; v_gene: TRBV4-1; d_gene: -; abundance: few; CDR3nt: TGCGCCAGCAGCTCCGGTACAGAGGAGACCCAGTACTTC; CDR3aa: CASSSGTEETQYF
j_gene: TRBJ1-1; v_gene: TRBV3-1/TRBV3-2; d_gene: -; abundance: -; CDR3nt: TGTGCCAGCAGCCAGGCCGACACTGAAGCTTTCTTT; CDR3aa: CASSQADTEAFF
j_gene: TRBJ1-2; v_gene: TRBV12-3/TRBV12-4; d_gene: -; abundance: once; CDR3nt: TGTGCCAGCAGCCGGGGGGGCTTATATGGCTACACCTTC; CDR3aa: CASSRGGLYGYTF
j_gene: TRBJ2-1; v_gene: TRBV3-1/TRBV3-2; d_gene: TRBD2; abundance: -; CDR3nt: TGTGCCAGCAGCCATGGCGGGAGTTCCAATGAGCAGTTCTTC; CDR3aa: CASSHGGSSNEQFF
j_gene: TRBJ2-2; v_gene: TRBV3-1/TRBV3-2; d_gene: TRBD2; abundance: -; CDR3nt: TGTGCCAGCAGCCCTAGCGGGGGGACCGGGGAGCTGTTTTTT; CDR3aa: CASSPSGGTGELFF
j_gene: TRBJ2-4; v_gene: TRBV4-1; d_gene: TRBD1; abundance: once; CDR3nt: TGCGCCAGCAGCCAAGATCCCGCACAGGGGTACAAAAACATTCAGTACTTC; CDR3aa: CASSQDPAQGYKNIQYF
j_gene: TRBJ2-5; v_gene: TRBV12-3/TRBV12-4; d_gene: -; abundance: once; CDR3nt: TGTGCCAGCAGTTTAATGGCTCAAGAGACCCAGTACTTC; CDR3aa: CASSLMAQETQYF
j_gene: TRBJ2-3; v_gene: TRBV5-1; d_gene: -; abundance: -; CDR3nt: TGCGCCAGCAGCTTAACATACACAGATACGCAGTATTTT; CDR3aa: CASSLTYTDTQYF
j_gene: TRBJ1-3; v_gene: TRBV3-1/TRBV3-2; d_gene: -; abundance: -; CDR3nt: TGTGCCAGCAGCCAATGGGGAGGGGCTGGAAACACCATATATTTT; CDR3aa: CASSQWGGAGNTIYF
j_gene: TRBJ1-1; v_gene: TRBV13; d_gene: -; abundance: few; CDR3nt: TGTGCCAGCAGCCCCCTGGGGGTGGGGGGGACTGAAGCTTTCTTT; CDR3aa: CASSPLGVGGTEAFF
j_gene: TRBJ1-1; v_gene: TRBV5-1; d_gene: -; abundance: -; CDR3nt: TGCGCCAGCAGCCCCCTCGGGGGGCGAGGAAGGAGGAACACTGAAGCTTTCTTT; CDR3aa: CASSPLGGRGRRNTEAFF
j_gene: TRBJ2-7; v_gene: TRBV9; d_gene: TRBD2; abundance: -; CDR3nt: TGTGCCAGCAGCGTAAGTGCTAGCGGGAACTACGAGCAGTACTTC; CDR3aa: CASSVSASGNYEQYF
j_gene: TRBJ2-1; v_gene: TRBV19; d_gene: TRBD2; abundance: -; CDR3nt: TGTGCCAGTAGTATAAAGGGAGGGCAGGCGAATGAGCAGTTCTTC; CDR3aa: CASSIKGGQANEQFF
j_gene: TRBJ1-2; v_gene: TRBV7-9; d_gene: TRBD1; abundance: -; CDR3nt: TGTGCCAGCAGCATCAGGGGGGAGGATGGCTACACCTTC; CDR3aa: CASSIRGEDGYTF
j_gene: TRBJ2-7; v_gene: TRBV6-6; d_gene: TRBD2; abundance: -; CDR3nt: TGTGCCAGCAGTTACCCTGGGACTAGCGCCTACTACGAGCAGTACTTC; CDR3aa: CASSYPGTSAYYEQYF
j_gene: TRBJ1-1; v_gene: TRBV29-1; d_gene: -; abundance: -; CDR3nt: TGCAGCGCGGCGGGGGGATCTGAAGCTTTCTTT; CDR3aa: CSAAGGSEAFF
j_gene: TRBJ1-1; v_gene: TRBV10-3; d_gene: TRBD1; abundance: -; CDR3nt: TGTGCCATCAGTGTACAGGGGGTTGACACTGAAGCTTTCTTT; CDR3aa: CAISVQGVDTEAFF
j_gene: TRBJ1-1; v_gene: TRBV27; d_gene: -; abundance: once; CDR3nt: TGTGCCAGCAGTTTATCTTGGGAGGGGAACACTGAAGCTTTCTTT; CDR3aa: CASSLSWEGNTEAFF
j_gene: TRBJ2-1; v_gene: TRBV7-3; d_gene: TRBD2; abundance: -; CDR3nt: TGTGCCAGCAGCCCCGCAGATCTAGCGGGATACAATGAGCAGTTCTTC; CDR3aa: CASSPADLAGYNEQFF
j_gene: TRBJ2-3; v_gene: TRBV11-3; d_gene: -; abundance: -; CDR3nt: TGTGCCAGCAGCTTATCAGGGGTTAGCACAGATACGCAGTATTTT; CDR3aa: CASSLSGVSTDTQYF
j_gene: TRBJ1-2; v_gene: TRBV6-2/TRBV6-3; d_gene: TRBD1; abundance: -; CDR3nt: TGTGCCAGCAGTTTACAGGGGCAGGGGGGCTATGGCTACACCTTC; CDR3aa: CASSLQGQGGYGYTF
j_gene: TRBJ2-4; v_gene: TRBV3-1/TRBV3-2; d_gene: -; abundance: -; CDR3nt: TGTGCCAGCAGCCAAGGGGGGGAAAACATTCAGTACTTC; CDR3aa: CASSQGGENIQYF
j_gene: TRBJ2-7; v_gene: TRBV11-2; d_gene: -; abundance: few; CDR3nt: TGTGCCAGCAGCCCGAGTCGGGAGCTCTACGAGCAGTACTTC; CDR3aa: CASSPSRELYEQYF
j_gene: TRBJ1-2; v_gene: TRBV5-1; d_gene: -; abundance: -; CDR3nt: TGCGCCAGCAGCCCACTGGGCCAGACCTATGGCTACACCTTC; CDR3aa: CASSPLGQTYGYTF
j_gene: TRBJ1-4; v_gene: TRBV7-9; d_gene: TRBD1; abundance: -; CDR3nt: TGTGCCAGCAGCGGGACAGGGGGCTACGAAAAACTGTTTTTT; CDR3aa: CASSGTGGYEKLFF
j_gene: TRBJ1-2; v_gene: TRBV19; d_gene: -; abundance: many; CDR3nt: TGTGCCAGTAGTATAGGGGGCTCGTATGGCTACACCTTC; CDR3aa: CASSIGGSYGYTF
j_gene: TRBJ1-1; v_gene: TRBV25-1; d_gene: -; abundance: once; CDR3nt: TGTGCCAGCAGTGAACCCGGGTCTAAGACTGAAGCTTTCTTT; CDR3aa: CASSEPGSKTEAFF
j_gene: TRBJ2-5; v_gene: TRBV30; d_gene: TRBD1; abundance: few; CDR3nt: TGTGCCTGGAACAGACAGGGGAGACAAGAGACCCAGTACTTC; CDR3aa: CAWNRQGRQETQYF
j_gene: TRBJ1-2; v_gene: TRBV6-2/TRBV6-3; d_gene: -; abundance: few; CDR3nt: TGTGCCAGCAGTTATCAACGACCCGGGAGGGGGAACTATGGCTACACCTTC; CDR3aa: CASSYQRPGRGNYGYTF
j_gene: TRBJ2-3; v_gene: TRBV5-1; d_gene: -; abundance: -; CDR3nt: TGCGCCAGCAGCTTGGGAAGAGGGGATACGCAGTATTTT; CDR3aa: CASSLGRGDTQYF
j_gene: TRBJ1-1; v_gene: TRBV7-2; d_gene: TRBD1; abundance: -; CDR3nt: TGTGCCAGCAGCCCCTCGGGACAGCAGAACACTGAAGCTTTCTTT; CDR3aa: CASSPSGQQNTEAFF
j_gene: TRBJ2-7; v_gene: TRBV2; d_gene: TRBD1; abundance: -; CDR3nt: TGTGCCAGCAGTAGGACAGGGCCAGCCTACGAGCAGTACTTC; CDR3aa: CASSRTGPAYEQYF
j_gene: TRBJ1-2; v_gene: TRBV2; d_gene: TRBD1; abundance: -; CDR3nt: TGTGCCAGCCAGGGACAGGAATATGGCTACACCTTC; CDR3aa: CASQGQEYGYTF
j_gene: TRBJ2-6; v_gene: TRBV6-2/TRBV6-3; d_gene: -; abundance: -; CDR3nt: TGTGCCAGCAGTTACGGCAGGGCCAACGTCCTGACTTTC; CDR3aa: CASSYGRANVLTF
j_gene: TRBJ1-3; v_gene: TRBV11-2; d_gene: TRBD1; abundance: -; CDR3nt: TGTGCCAGCAGCTCCGGTGACAGGGTCGGGTATGATTCTGGAAACACCATATATTTT; CDR3aa: CASSSGDRVGYDSGNTIYF
j_gene: TRBJ1-2; v_gene: TRBV3-1/TRBV3-2; d_gene: TRBD1; abundance: -; CDR3nt: TGTGCCAGCAGCCAAGCACAGGGGGGGCACTATGGCTACACCTTC; CDR3aa: CASSQAQGGHYGYTF